A selection of T cell receptor beta chains follows, all from one sample in a study of early T cells in non-severe SARS-CoV-2 infection. TCRdb itself ran the 5' RACE reads through MiXCR, one entry per CDR3 protein. There are around 110,000 distinct CDR3 sequences in the sample; approximately 10% occur only once, and about 7.6% lies in the top ten. Source material: whole blood. Source of these receptors: an adult who was a healthcare worker with PCR-confirmed SARS-CoV-2 infection or an uninfected control (not recorded which). Both conserved end residues are trimmed from each CDR3. Fields, in order: V gene, CDR3 protein.

TRBV12-3/TRBV12-4 ASSLSPGTKNIQY
TRBV29-1 SVPDRGPYGYT
TRBV7-2 ASSLIAGYT
TRBV7-9 ASSLDSHEQY
TRBV7-2 ASSQGAGLAGDTIY
TRBV3-1 ASSQPLTGSSYEQY
TRBV5-5 ASSLWSGELF
TRBV5-5 ASSPPSGFPYNEQF
TRBV5-1 ASSLDEGRGTEAF
TRBV12-3/TRBV12-4 ASSPSLFVSDEKLF
TRBV6-2/TRBV6-3 ASSPPSGRKI
TRBV18 ASSPLGSTGYEQY
TRBV12-3/TRBV12-4 ASTLLAGTADTQY
TRBV10-3 AISGGSGYEQY
TRBV28 ASSRDIDRGIQY
TRBV12-3/TRBV12-4 ASSSPGQPQETQY
TRBV7-2 ASSPGLQETQY
TRBV5-6 ASSLEVLAYNEQF
TRBV30 AWSVVVFGNQPQH
TRBV19 ASSTRLAGVGNEQF
TRBV19 ASSAPGQPNEKLF
TRBV29-1 SVATGRSEKLF
TRBV19 ASSVIGELF
TRBV15 ATSSKAEPQETQY